One sample yielded the 7 T cell receptor beta chains listed below, sequenced in a study of T cell repertoires in cytomegalovirus infection (dated by TCRdb to between 2019 and 2020). The sequencer was an Illumina HiSeq 1500. Using fastp trimming at Q25 and MiXCR clonotype assembly, TCRdb reanalyzed the public sequencing data and kept in-frame beta chains. Each record represents a unique CDR3 protein, reported with the most common genes and DNA among its rows. The sample table lists roughly 180,000 distinct CDR3 sequences, roughly 30% of them with a count of one. The leading ten clones occupy about 31% of the sample. The material sequenced was PBMCs. These receptors originate from a human donor in good health (CMV status not recorded). Some clones in this sample may be carry-over from other donors' samples.

This clonotype turned up a few times. The chain uses TRBV7-2 and TRBJ1-2, with D perhaps TRBD1 (5 bases). V lost 2 bases to trimming and J lost 9 bases, with 13 bases between them. Germline CDR1 is SGHTA and CDR2 is FQGNSA. This CDR3 has 13 amino acids. CDR3: CASSLSSRDSYTF. The CDR3, as DNA: TGTGCCAGCAGCTTATCTAGCAGGGATAGCTACACCTTC. The whole variable domain, filled in from reference TRBV7-2 and TRBJ1-2, reads GAGVSQSPSNKVTEKGKDVELRCDPISGHTALYWYRQSLGQGLEFLIYFQGNSAPDKSGLPSDRFSAERTGGSVSTLTIQRTQQEDSAVYLCASSLSSRDSYTFGSGTRLTVV.

CDR3 loop: CASSLHQQGGYGYTF. The CDR3 coding sequence is TGTGCCAGCAGTTTGCACCAACAAGGAGGCTATGGCTACACCTTC. The chain has TRBV12-3 or TRBV12-4 and TRBJ1-2; D remains ambiguous. The V and J ends lost 3 bases and 4 bases respectively, with 15 bases between them. There are 15 residues in the CDR3.

The chain links TRBV7-8 to TRBJ1-4; 10 bases line up with TRBD1. After removal of 3 bases from V and 5 bases from J, the junction contained 6 bases not matched to a gene. The CDR3 is 16 residues long. Germline values: CDR1 SGHVS, CDR2 FQNEAQ. The CDR3 loop reads CASSFGQGGRNEKLFF. The CDR3, as DNA: TGTGCCAGCAGCTTCGGACAGGGGGGCAGGAATGAAAAACTGTTTTTT. Full variable domain (missing parts from reference TRBV7-8 and TRBJ1-4): GAGVSQSPRYKVAKRGQDVALRCDPISGHVSLFWYQQALGQGPEFLTYFQNEAQLDKSGLPSDRFFAERPEGSVSTLKIQRTQQEDSAVYLCASSFGQGGRNEKLFFGSGTQLSVL.

This chain uses TRBV12-3 or TRBV12-4 with TRBJ1-6; D is ambiguous. Trimming cost V 6 bases and J 7 bases, with 16 bases left between them. The CDR3 spans 15 residues. As DNA, the CDR3 is TGTGCCAGCAGCCCCGTTGCGCTGGGGAATTCACCCCTCCACTTT. Residues: CASSPVALGNSPLHF.

The chain carries TRBV19 and TRBJ2-7; D ambiguous. The CDR3 sequence is 13 residues long. The germline V gene encodes CDR1 LNHDA and CDR2 SQIVND (reference sequence). The V gene lost 3 bases and the J gene lost 7 bases, with 13 bases spanning the gap. In nucleotides, the CDR3 is TGTGCCAGTAGTATCCCCGAGAGAGAAGAGCAGTACTTC. Amino acids: CASSIPEREEQYF.

A few counts support this clonotype. V gene TRBV19 combines with J gene TRBJ2-2; no firm D call. The CDR3 has 13 amino acids. Germline V gives CDR1 LNHDA, CDR2 SQIVND (reference sequence). Between the trimmed V and J ends, which lost 5 bases and 3 bases, there was a span of 7 bases. CDR3 loop: CASSPGYTGELFF. In DNA, the CDR3 is TGTGCCAGTAGTCCGGGCTACACCGGGGAGCTGTTTTTT.

Many counts were recorded for this clonotype. This chain joins TRBV5-1 and TRBJ1-1; D not certain. The CDR3 is 13 residues long. Germline CDR1 reads SGHRS; CDR2 reads YFSETQ. The V end was cut by 4 bases, the J end by 0 bases, with 7 bases between. CDR3 bases: TGCGCCAGCAGCCAACAGATGAACACTGAAGCTTTCTTT. This sequence encodes CASSQQMNTEAFF.